The 28 T cell receptor beta chains listed next were all sequenced from one sample in a study of T cell clones after liver transplantation. Sequenced by immunoSEQ multiplex PCR; TCRdb stores in-frame clones only, minus some. The profile shows fewer than 70,000 clones, about 70% of them singletons. Sequencing used CD4+ T cells from blood, obtained before liver transplant. The receptors originated from a human donor who received a liver transplant.

The chain is built from TRBV30 and TRBJ2-1, with 8 bases that match TRBD1. Germline CDR1 GTSNPN, CDR2 SVGIG (reference sequence). The CDR3 runs 14 residues. The V gene end was trimmed by 7 bases and the J gene end by 2 bases; junction bases not matched to a gene: 7. As DNA, the CDR3 is TGTGCCTTGACCAAGACAGGGGCCTACAATGAGCAGTTCTTC. It yields the protein CALTKTGAYNEQFF.

This clone was found a few times. The chain uses TRBV9 and TRBJ2-7, with D possibly TRBD2 on 5 matching bases. Germline-derived CDR1 and CDR2 are SGDLS and YYNGEE. Deletions cut 4 bases from V and 6 bases from J, with 11 bases between. This CDR3 region has 12 residues. CDR3 DNA: TGTGCCAGCAGCTTGCAAGGAGGCGAGCAGTACTTC. Amino acid sequence: CASSLQGGEQYF.

This chain uses TRBV18 with TRBJ1-4; TRBD1 aligns across 8 bases. CDR3 length equals 15 residues. The germline V gene has CDR1 KGHSH and CDR2 LQKENI. V shed 3 bases, J shed 1 base, and the junction held 1 base outside the gene matches. CDR3 sequence: CASSPGTGTNEKLFF. CDR3 nucleotides: TGTGCCAGCTCACCGGGGACAGGAACTAATGAAAAACTGTTTTTT.

This clone was picked up a small number of times. This sequence joins TRBV7-9 and TRBJ2-7; 7 bases map to TRBD1. Unmatched junction bases numbered 5, after V lost 9 bases and J lost 6 bases. The V gene's germline CDR1 is SEHNR and CDR2 FQNEAQ (reference sequence). The CDR3 extends over 11 amino acids. The CDR3 sequence is CASGQAGEQYF. DNA for the CDR3: TGTGCCAGTGGACAGGCCGGCGAGCAGTACTTC.

The CDR3 here is CASSEDRGPRGSPLHF. CDR3 nucleotides: TGTGCCAGCAGCGAGGACAGGGGGCCTCGCGGTTCACCCCTCCACTTT. The gene calls are TRBV2 and TRBJ1-6, with 11 bases that match TRBD1. The CDR3 is made up of 16 amino acids. CDR1 and CDR2 (germline): SNHLY, FYNNEI. Trimming cost V 6 bases and J 9 bases; bases outside gene matches: 10.

The chain joins TRBV6-6 to TRBJ1-2; D not resolved. The CDR3 length is 13 residues. Germline CDR1 is MNHNY and CDR2 is SVGAGI (reference sequence). V dropped 6 bases and J dropped 4 bases, with 12 bases sitting between them. CDR3 sequence reads: CASRFILSYGYTF. The CDR3 DNA sequence: TGTGCCAGCAGATTCATACTTAGCTATGGCTACACCTTC.

The chain employs TRBV28 and TRBJ1-1; D unclear. CDR3 length equals 14 residues. Trimming cost V 2 bases and J 11 bases, with 18 bases left between them. Germline V gene lookup returns CDR1 MDHEN and CDR2 SYDVKM. CDR3 sequence reads: CASSLLYSSLFAFF. The CDR3 DNA follows: TGTGCCAGCAGTTTACTCTACTCATCATTGTTTGCTTTCTTT. The whole variable domain, remainder taken from reference TRBV28 and TRBJ1-1, is DVKVTQSSRYLVKRTGEKVFLECVQDMDHENMFWYRQDPGLGLRLIYFSYDVKMKEKGDIPEGYSVSREKKERFSLILESASTNQTSMYLCASSLLYSSLFAFFGQGTRLTVV.

This chain joins TRBV28 and TRBJ2-2; D is possibly TRBD1 (5 bases). V lost 8 bases and J lost 4, with 14 bases in between. This CDR3 has 14 residues. Germline-derived CDR1 and CDR2 are MDHEN and SYDVKM. Written as DNA, the CDR3 is TGTGCCAGCTTTACAGGAGTTAGCACCGGGGAGCTGTTTTTT. Protein product: CASFTGVSTGELFF.

This clone was picked up a small number of times. The V gene is TRBV5-4, the J gene TRBJ1-2; tentative D call: TRBD1 (5 bases). The CDR3 totals 13 residues. Trimming pared 3 bases from V and 5 bases from J, leaving 11 bases between. Germline V gene sequence: CDR1 SGHNT, CDR2 YYREEE (reference sequence). The CDR3: CASSSGYPYGYTF. For the CDR3, the DNA is TGTGCCAGCAGCTCAGGGTACCCTTATGGCTACACCTTC. The full variable domain, rest sourced from reference TRBV5-4 and TRBJ1-2, is ETGVTQSPTHLIKTRGQQVTLRCSSQSGHNTVSWYQQALGQGPQFIFQYYREEENGRGNFPPRFSGLQFPNYSSELNVNALELDDSALYLCASSSGYPYGYTFGSGTRLTVV.

V gene TRBV30 combines with J gene TRBJ1-2, with D unclear. Looked up from germline, CDR1 is GTSNPN and CDR2 is SVGIG (reference sequence). The CDR3 is 13 amino acids. Trimming cost V 0 bases and J 8 bases, with 13 bases left between them. The CDR3 region is CAWSVKGTGGYTF. In DNA form, the CDR3 reads TGTGCCTGGAGTGTAAAGGGCACGGGGGGCTACACCTTC.

The genes are TRBV19 and TRBJ1-5; TRBD1 agrees at 10 bases. The CDR3 contains 15 residues. V shed 1 base and J 6 bases; nucleotides not matched to a gene: 3. The V gene's germline CDR1 is LNHDA and CDR2 SQIVND (reference sequence). CDR3 nucleotides: TGTGCCAGTAGTATAGTGGGACAGGGGCCTCAGCCCCAGCATTTT. It encodes CASSIVGQGPQPQHF. Full variable domain (rest looked up from reference TRBV19 and TRBJ1-5): DGGITQSPKYLFRKEGQNVTLSCEQNLNHDAMYWYRQDPGQGLRLIYYSQIVNDFQKGDIAEGYSVSREKKESFPLTVTSAQKNPTAFYLCASSIVGQGPQPQHFGDGTRLSIL.

This sequence joins TRBV6-5 and TRBJ2-2, with D possibly being TRBD1 (6 bases). This CDR3 spans 15 amino acids. In germline, CDR1 is MNHEY, CDR2 SVGAGI. The V and J ends lost 4 bases and 5 bases respectively, with 14 bases between them. The CDR3 loop reads CASSSRRGRTGELFF. Here the CDR3 DNA reads TGTGCCAGCAGTTCCCGCAGGGGAAGGACCGGGGAGCTGTTTTTT.

The chain uses TRBV7-2 and TRBJ1-2, with 10 bases aligning to TRBD1. The CDR3 spans 14 residues. Germline V gene lookup returns CDR1 SGHTA and CDR2 FQGNSA. V was pared by 4 bases and J by 4 bases, with 3 bases of the junction left unmatched. Here the CDR3 reads CASSSRQGAYGYTF. The DNA for the CDR3 is TGTGCCAGCAGCTCCAGACAGGGGGCCTATGGCTACACCTTC.

This clone was detected only a few times. The chain employs TRBV5-4 and TRBJ2-5; no clear D. This CDR3 comprises 14 residues. Germline V lookup: CDR1 SGHNT, CDR2 YYREEE (reference sequence). Trimming pared 4 bases from V and 2 bases from J, leaving 12 bases between. Here the CDR3 DNA reads TGTGCCAGCAGCCCGGGTCAGATACAAGAGACCCAGTACTTC. Its translation: CASSPGQIQETQYF.

The V gene is TRBV6-5, the J gene TRBJ2-5; 9 positions agree with TRBD2. Germline assignment: CDR1 MNHEY and CDR2 SVGAGI. The CDR3 has 16 amino acids. V lost 3 bases to trimming and J lost 1 base; unmatched junction nucleotides: 6. The CDR3 reads CASSYGTAGGQETQYF. The CDR3 nucleotides read TGTGCCAGCAGTTATGGGACAGCGGGGGGCCAAGAGACCCAGTACTTC.

The rearrangement links TRBV6-1 to TRBJ2-5; 8 bases map to TRBD1. V shed 6 bases and J 4 bases; nucleotides not matched to a gene: 7. CDR1 is MNHNS, CDR2 SASEGT, per germline. This CDR3 comprises 14 residues. CDR3 DNA: TGTGCCAGCAGAGGACAGGGTGAGGGAGAGACCCAGTACTTC. Translating gives CASRGQGEGETQYF.

This clone was detected a few times. This chain uses TRBV6-4 with TRBJ1-4; 9 positions agree with TRBD1. V dropped 3 bases and J dropped 12; count of bases not matched to a gene: 5. This CDR3 has 13 residues. The germline gives CDR1 MRHNA, CDR2 SNTAGT. CDR3 loop: CASSEDRGAQLFF. CDR3 nucleotide sequence: TGTGCCAGCAGTGAAGACAGGGGGGCGCAACTGTTTTTT.

The rearrangement joins TRBV6-1 to TRBJ1-2; D possibly corresponds to TRBD1 (6 bases). The CDR3 covers 13 residues. Trimming removed 2 bases at V and 8 bases at J, with 12 bases between. Germline V gene sequence: CDR1 MNHNS, CDR2 SASEGT. The CDR3: CASSEQGPRGYTF. The CDR3 DNA reads as TGTGCCAGCAGTGAACAGGGGCCCCGAGGCTACACCTTC.

The chain recombines TRBV11-3 with TRBJ1-6; TRBD1 is a possible D gene (5 bases). This CDR3 spans 14 amino acids. Germline V gene lookup returns CDR1 SGHNT and CDR2 YENEEA. V shed 6 bases and J shed 6 bases, with 12 bases lying between them. The CDR3 DNA reads as TGTGCCAGCAGTGCCGGGACTGCTAATTCACCCCTCCACTTT. Translation: CASSAGTANSPLHF.

The chain carries TRBV6-1 and TRBJ2-3; 8 nucleotides match TRBD1. Germline V gives CDR1 MNHNS, CDR2 SASEGT. The CDR3 has 16 amino acids. Trimming at V came to 4 bases and at J to 2 bases, leaving 8 bases not matched to a gene. DNA for the CDR3: TGTGCCAGCAGTGCTGGACAGGGTGGGACCACAGATACGCAGTATTTT. It is translated as CASSAGQGGTTDTQYF.

This clone was seen more than once but under ten times. The chain links TRBV2 to TRBJ1-1; 10 nucleotides line up with TRBD1. Germline assignment: CDR1 SNHLY and CDR2 FYNNEI. With 6 bases clipped from V and 0 bases from J, the junction kept 1 base outside the gene matches. The CDR3 is 14 residues long. The CDR3 DNA reads as TGTGCCAGCAGGGACAGGGGGATGAACACTGAAGCTTTCTTT. Protein sequence: CASRDRGMNTEAFF.

J is TRBJ2-7 and V is TRBV5-5; 11 bases are shared with TRBD1. Germline V gene lookup returns CDR1 SGHKS and CDR2 YYEKEE (reference sequence). Trimming at V came to 0 bases and at J to 2 bases, leaving 1 base not matched to a gene. The CDR3 contains 15 residues. For the CDR3, the DNA is TGTGCCAGCAGCTTGGGGACAGGGGGCCCCTACGAGCAGTACTTC. It translates to CASSLGTGGPYEQYF.

The J gene is TRBJ2-5, the V gene TRBV7-8; TRBD2 aligns across 10 bases. Germline CDR1 reads SGHVS; CDR2 reads FQNEAQ. With V trimmed by 8 bases and J by 5 bases, 8 bases remained unmatched. The CDR3 covers 14 residues. CDR3 sequence reads: CASGPGLATETQYF. The CDR3 DNA is TGTGCCAGCGGCCCGGGACTAGCGACGGAGACCCAGTACTTC. Filled out from reference TRBV7-8 and TRBJ2-5, the complete variable domain reads GAGVSQSPRYKVAKRGQDVALRCDPISGHVSLFWYQQALGQGPEFLTYFQNEAQLDKSGLPSDRFFAERPEGSVSTLKIQRTQQEDSAVYLCASGPGLATETQYFGPGTRLLVL.

This clone was seen just once. The V and J genes are TRBV2 and TRBJ2-1; no reliable D call. Germline assignment: CDR1 SNHLY and CDR2 FYNNEI. Trimming pared 7 bases from V and 7 bases from J, leaving 8 bases between. The CDR3 contains 11 residues. Here the CDR3 reads CASTAANEQFF. The CDR3, as DNA: TGTGCCAGCACCGCAGCGAATGAGCAGTTCTTC. The full variable domain, with the rest looked up from reference TRBV2 and TRBJ2-1, is EPEVTQTPSHQVTQMGQEVILRCVPISNHLYFYWYRQILGQKVEFLVSFYNNEISEKSEIFDDQFSVERPDGSNFTLKIRSTKLEDSAMYFCASTAANEQFFGPGTRLTVL.

The J gene is TRBJ2-1, the V gene TRBV18, with TRBD2 identical over 9 bases. In germline, CDR1 is KGHSH, CDR2 LQKENI. The CDR3 consists of 14 residues. V lost 8 bases, J lost 13 bases, and 15 bases stayed unmatched. This CDR3 is CASAPETGGGAQFF. The DNA of the CDR3 is TGTGCCAGCGCGCCCGAGACTGGCGGGGGGGCACAGTTCTTC.

The V call is TRBV28, the J call TRBJ2-7; D ambiguous. There are 15 residues in the CDR3. Germline V gene sequence: CDR1 MDHEN, CDR2 SYDVKM. Trimming pared 6 bases from V and 0 bases from J, leaving 15 bases between. For the CDR3, the DNA is TGTGCCAGCAGACCAACATCACGTTACTCCTACGAGCAGTACTTC. This sequence encodes CASRPTSRYSYEQYF.

V usage is TRBV9 and J usage is TRBJ1-1, with TRBD1 matching 8 bases. Germline V gives CDR1 SGDLS, CDR2 YYNGEE. With V trimmed by 3 bases and J by 2 bases, 12 bases remained unmatched. CDR3 length: 17 amino acids. CDR3 sequence reads: CASSGGGQGAVNTEAFF. CDR3 nucleotides: TGTGCCAGCAGCGGGGGCGGGCAGGGGGCGGTTAACACTGAAGCTTTCTTT.

The J gene is TRBJ2-7, the V gene TRBV13; TRBD2 might be the D (6 bases). Germline CDR1 reads PRHDT; CDR2 reads FYEKMQ (reference sequence). The CDR3 totals 15 residues. V was trimmed by 4 bases and J by 0 bases, leaving 13 bases between them. Here the CDR3 DNA reads TGTGCCAGCAGCTCCTCCCGGGGGAGCTCCTACGAGCAGTACTTC. It codes for CASSSSRGSSYEQYF.